The clone carrying this T cell receptor beta chain was counted ten times or more. Its antigen is as yet unknown. Germline V gene data show CDR1 as SGHTA and CDR2 as FQGNSA. V was clipped by 5 bases and J by 1 base; unmatched bases: 14. The CDR3 spans 18 residues. This entry comes from a study of T cell repertoires in cytomegalovirus infection. Looking at the study overall: A matching HLA type, together with CMV infection, was signaled by public TCR beta signatures.

TCRdb independently ran MiXCR on the reads; one entry per CDR3 protein. The sample contains about 570,000 distinct CDR3 sequences, over 35% of which appear only once. General study points: What dominated the ex vivo response were HLA-C-restricted CMV-specific TCR beta clonotypes. Carriage of CMV together with the relevant HLA was identifiable through cumulative public TCR beta family frequency.

This chain connects TRBV7-2 to TRBJ2-3; 8 positions agree with TRBD1. The receptor comes from a human donor in good health (CMV status not recorded). Some clones in this sample may be carry-over from other donors' samples. The sample consisted of cultured PBMCs, taken from culture after CMV antigen stimulation. The CDR3 nucleotides are TGTGCCAGCAGCAAACCCCCCGGACAGGGTGGGGGCACAGATACGCAGTATTTT. This gives the protein CASSKPPGQGGGTDTQYF.